The next 28 T cell receptor beta chains were all read from a single sample in a study of blood T cell repertoires in COVID-19. The data were produced by immunoSEQ multiplex PCR, yet TCRdb's version contains in-frame clones alone and is incomplete. Among more than 130,000 clones, under 85% were seen once, and the ten largest hold approximately 9%. Sequencing was carried out using peripheral blood. The receptors originated from a woman aged 80 or over in a cohort sampled during active or convalescent COVID-19.

The chain is built from TRBV24-1 and TRBJ2-1, with D possibly matching TRBD2 (6 bases). Deletions cut 2 bases from V and 8 bases from J, with 15 bases between. The CDR3 length is 15 residues. Looked up from germline, CDR1 is KGHDR and CDR2 is SFDVKD. CDR3 residues: CATSDSGGPRHEQFF. CDR3 sequence (DNA): TGTGCCACCAGTGATTCCGGGGGACCCCGCCATGAGCAGTTCTTC.

The chain recombines TRBV30 with TRBJ2-5; tentatively, D is TRBD2 (5 bases). The CDR3 spans 14 residues. Germline V CDR1 and CDR2: GTSNPN, SVGIG (reference sequence). Trimming left V 2 bases short and J 6 bases short, with 16 bases between. The chain's CDR3 is CAWSPTGPGKTQYF. In DNA form, the CDR3 reads TGTGCCTGGAGTCCCACCGGGCCCGGGAAGACCCAGTACTTC.

This rearrangement joins TRBV28 to TRBJ1-2; TRBD1 is a possible D gene (5 bases). This CDR3 is 14 amino acids long. Trimming shortened V by 2 bases and J by 2 bases, and 9 bases separated the two germline ends. Germline CDR1 reads MDHEN; CDR2 reads SYDVKM. CDR3 in DNA: TGTGCCAGCAGTTTACGGGGGAAGAACTATGGCTACACCTTC. The encoded protein is CASSLRGKNYGYTF.

The CDR3 reads CASSFYYPAGLGRTDTQYF. As DNA, the CDR3 is TGTGCCAGCAGCTTCTACTATCCAGCGGGGCTGGGACGCACAGATACGCAGTATTTT. The rearrangement joins TRBV7-2 to TRBJ2-3; the match to TRBD2 covers 7 bases. V lost 3 bases, J lost 1 base, and 16 bases stayed unmatched. Germline V gives CDR1 SGHTA, CDR2 FQGNSA. There are 19 residues in the CDR3.

This chain links TRBV30 with TRBJ1-6; D is unresolved. The CDR3 runs 14 residues. The germline V gene encodes CDR1 GTSNPN and CDR2 SVGIG (reference sequence). With 2 bases removed from V and 5 bases from J, the gap between germline ends came to 10 bases. CDR3 in DNA: TGTGCCTGGAGTTCGGTAGCCAATAATTCACCCCTCCACTTT. Protein product: CAWSSVANNSPLHF.

The chain couples TRBV12-3 or TRBV12-4 to TRBJ1-1, with 7 bases aligning to TRBD1. The CDR3 covers 13 residues. V gave up 0 bases and J gave up 9 bases; unmatched junction bases: 4. CDR3 nucleotides: TGTGCCAGCAGTTTAGCGGTCAGGGGGAAAGCTTTCTTT. Translation gives CASSLAVRGKAFF.

The chain is built from TRBV19 and TRBJ2-7; tentative D call: TRBD1 (6 bases). The germline V and J ends were trimmed by 5 bases and 2 bases, with 10 bases remaining between them. The CDR3 consists of 13 residues. CDR1 LNHDA and CDR2 SQIVND come from the germline V gene (reference sequence). The CDR3 bases are TGTGCCAGTAGTCCGGGACACCCCTACGAGCAGTACTTC. Translation gives CASSPGHPYEQYF. The whole variable domain, filled in from reference TRBV19 and TRBJ2-7, reads DGGITQSPKYLFRKEGQNVTLSCEQNLNHDAMYWYRQDPGQGLRLIYYSQIVNDFQKGDIAEGYSVSREKKESFPLTVTSAQKNPTAFYLCASSPGHPYEQYFGPGTRLTVT.

This clone has a handful of counts. The chain employs TRBV7-9 and TRBJ2-1, with 7 positions matching TRBD1. The CDR3 is 15 amino acids. V dropped 8 bases and J dropped 5; count of bases not matched to a gene: 12. Germline CDR1 reads SEHNR; CDR2 reads FQNEAQ (reference sequence). DNA for the CDR3: TGTGCCAGCTCCGGGACAGTGCGGAACAACAATGAGCAGTTCTTC. As protein: CASSGTVRNNNEQFF.

The rearrangement uses TRBV29-1 and TRBJ1-1; D perhaps matches TRBD1 (5 bases). This CDR3 comprises 15 residues. With 5 bases removed from V and 5 bases from J, the gap between germline ends came to 21 bases. Germline CDR1 SQVTM, CDR2 ANQGSEA. CDR3 nucleotide sequence: TGCAGCGTTTGCAGGATGGCAGGGAGGAGGACTGAAGCTTTCTTT. Translating gives CSVCRMAGRRTEAFF.

The chain has TRBV5-3 and TRBJ2-2; D is possibly TRBD1 (6 bases). TRBV5-3 is designated an ORF whose function remains uncertain. Trimming took 5 bases from V and 0 from J, leaving 11 bases between them. The CDR3 is 15 amino acids. The CDR3 region is CARSLGQSNTGELFF. CDR3 DNA sequence: TGTGCCAGAAGTCTAGGACAGTCGAACACCGGGGAGCTGTTTTTT.

This clone has only a few counts. The chain links TRBV4-1 to TRBJ1-2; the match to TRBD1 covers 7 bases. The CDR3 consists of 15 residues. J lost 1 base, V lost 4 bases, and 6 bases had no gene match. From germline, CDR1 is MGHRA and CDR2 YSYEKL. CDR3 sequence (DNA): TGCGCCAGCAGCCTCCGGGACAGAGATAACTATGGCTACACCTTC. Its translation is CASSLRDRDNYGYTF.

In DNA, the CDR3 is TGTGCCAGCAGGCGCGGAGGGGGGGGCCCGGCGGGAGAGACCCAGTACTTC. It encodes CASRRGGGGPAGETQYF. This chain joins TRBV6-4 and TRBJ2-5; maybe TRBD2 (7 bases). Germline loops: CDR1 MRHNA, CDR2 SNTAGT. Trimming took 6 bases from V and 4 from J, leaving 24 bases between them. The CDR3 spans 17 residues.

The V gene is TRBV7-3, the J gene TRBJ2-7, with TRBD1 identical over 7 bases. The CDR3 has 15 amino acids. Germline lookup yields CDR1 SGHTA and CDR2 FQGTGA. J lost 0 bases, V lost 1 base, and 3 bases had no gene match. The CDR3 region has the DNA TGTGCCAGCAGCTTAAGTCCAGGGGGCTCCTACGAGCAGTACTTC. Translated: CASSLSPGGSYEQYF.

The genes are TRBV10-3 and TRBJ1-5; no firm D call. The V gene lost 6 bases and the J gene lost 6 bases, with 12 bases spanning the gap. CDR1 is ENHRY and CDR2 is SYGVKD in the germline V gene. The CDR3 is 13 amino acids. The CDR3 reads CAISPNRGQPQHF. The CDR3 bases are TGTGCCATCAGCCCCAATAGAGGTCAGCCCCAGCATTTT.

Here the CDR3 reads CASSQAGDRGGYTF. The CDR3 DNA is TGCGCCAGCAGCCAGGCCGGGGACAGGGGTGGCTACACCTTC. This sequence joins TRBV4-1 and TRBJ1-2; 10 positions match TRBD1. Trimming cost V 3 bases and J 7 bases; bases outside gene matches: 5. Germline CDR1 is MGHRA and CDR2 is YSYEKL. The CDR3 is 14 amino acids.

The chain links TRBV6-1 to TRBJ2-4, with a tentative D call TRBD2 (6 bases). V was trimmed by 2 bases and J by 8 bases, leaving 16 bases between them. This CDR3 contains 15 residues. The V gene's germline CDR1 is MNHNS and CDR2 SASEGT. CDR3 protein: CASSELGGSRDIQYF. As DNA, the CDR3 is TGTGCCAGCAGTGAATTGGGGGGATCTAGGGACATTCAGTACTTC.

The V call is TRBV18, the J call TRBJ2-1; 7 bases line up with TRBD2. Germline V gene data show CDR1 as KGHSH and CDR2 as LQKENI. Trimming at V came to 3 bases and at J to 3 bases, leaving 8 bases not matched to a gene. CDR3 size: 16 residues. CDR3 amino acids: CASSPLFRGGYNEQFF. Written as DNA, the CDR3 is TGTGCCAGCTCACCTCTCTTTCGCGGGGGCTACAATGAGCAGTTCTTC.

The chain uses TRBV5-1 and TRBJ1-4; 9 bases line up with TRBD1. The trim removed 3 bases at V and 11 bases at J, leaving 11 bases unmatched. CDR1 and CDR2 from the germline V gene are SGHRS and YFSETQ. The CDR3 runs to 15 residues. CDR3 in DNA: TGCGCCAGCAGCTCCTTTACAGGGGGCGCCGGGAAACTGTTTTTT. Amino acid sequence: CASSSFTGGAGKLFF. The variable domain in full, with the rest retrieved from reference TRBV5-1 and TRBJ1-4, is KAGVTQTPRYLIKTRGQQVTLSCSPISGHRSVSWYQQTPGQGLQFLFEYFSETQRNKGNFPGRFSGRQFSNSRSEMNVSTLELGDSALYLCASSSFTGGAGKLFFGSGTQLSVL.

The chain employs TRBV19 and TRBJ1-1; 9 bases map to TRBD1. V was clipped by 6 bases and J by 5 bases; unmatched bases: 13. Germline V gene sequence: CDR1 LNHDA, CDR2 SQIVND (reference sequence). This CDR3 comprises 16 residues. This chain's CDR3 is CASRSANRGLGTEAFF. The CDR3 coding sequence is TGTGCCAGTAGGTCCGCAAACAGGGGGCTTGGAACTGAAGCTTTCTTT.

The chain employs TRBV7-3 and TRBJ2-3; 9 nucleotides line up with TRBD2. V lost 4 bases, J lost 2 bases, and 4 bases stayed unmatched. Germline V gene sequence: CDR1 SGHTA, CDR2 FQGTGA. The CDR3 has 15 residues. In DNA form, the CDR3 reads TGTGCCAGCAGCTCTAGCGGGGCCTCCACAGATACGCAGTATTTT. Amino acids: CASSSSGASTDTQYF.

This clone was found once. The chain employs TRBV5-1 and TRBJ2-7; TRBD1 matches at 10 bases. This CDR3 region has 14 residues. Germline V gene data show CDR1 as SGHRS and CDR2 as YFSETQ. The J segment lost 1 base and the V segment lost 4 bases, leaving 2 bases of the junction unmatched. CDR3 sequence: CASSRTGGSYEQYF. In nucleotides, the CDR3 is TGCGCCAGCAGCCGGACAGGGGGTTCCTACGAGCAGTACTTC.

The chain uses TRBV30 and TRBJ2-1; D might be TRBD2 (5 bases). The CDR3 has 11 residues. Looked up from germline, CDR1 is GTSNPN and CDR2 is SVGIG (reference sequence). V shed 1 base and J shed 10 bases, with 8 bases lying between them. The CDR3, as DNA: TGTGCCTGGAGTGCGGGGTGGGAGCAGTTCTTC. The encoded protein is CAWSAGWEQFF. Variable domain in full (rest from reference TRBV30 and TRBJ2-1): SQTIHQWPATLVQPVGSPLSLECTVEGTSNPNLYWYRQAAGRGLQLLFYSVGIGQISSEVPQNLSASRPQDRQFILSSKKLLLSDSGFYLCAWSAGWEQFFGPGTRLTVL.

The chain couples TRBV19 to TRBJ1-5, with no clear D. Germline loops: CDR1 LNHDA, CDR2 SQIVND (reference sequence). The ends were cut back, 6 bases at V and 0 bases at J, with 3 bases in the middle. The CDR3 totals 12 residues. The DNA for the CDR3 is TGTGCCAGTAGATATAGCAATCAGCCCCAGCATTTT. Protein product: CASRYSNQPQHF.

This clone was seen only once. The chain has TRBV19 and TRBJ1-1; D remains ambiguous. CDR3 size: 15 residues. CDR1 is LNHDA, CDR2 SQIVND, per germline (reference sequence). Trimming removed 3 bases from V and 7 bases from J, with 18 bases in between. CDR3 nucleotides: TGTGCCAGTAGTATTCCCTCGACACGGATCGGTGAAGCTTTCTTT. Protein: CASSIPSTRIGEAFF.

This chain links TRBV11-2 with TRBJ2-1, with TRBD1 matching over 9 bases. This CDR3 is 14 amino acids long. The junction had 6 bases not matched to a gene; V was cut back by 5 bases and J by 7 bases. The germline CDR1 and CDR2 sequences are SGHAT and FQNNGV. In nucleotides, the CDR3 is TGTGCCAGCAGCAAAGGGACAGGGAGTAATGAGCAGTTCTTC. Amino acids: CASSKGTGSNEQFF. Full variable domain (remainder filled in from reference TRBV11-2 and TRBJ2-1): EAGVAQSPRYKIIEKRQSVAFWCNPISGHATLYWYQQILGQGPKLLIQFQNNGVVDDSQLPKDRFSAERLKGVDSTLKIQPAKLEDSAVYLCASSKGTGSNEQFFGPGTRLTVL.

The V call is TRBV18, the J call TRBJ1-4, with a weak D call TRBD1 (6 bases). The V gene's germline CDR1 is KGHSH and CDR2 LQKENI. The CDR3 is 15 amino acids. Trimming cost V 4 bases and J 2 bases, with 11 bases left between them. The DNA for the CDR3 is TGTGCCAGCTCACAAGGGACATCGACTAATGAAAAACTGTTTTTT. It translates to CASSQGTSTNEKLFF.

This chain uses TRBV6-5 with TRBJ2-3; D might be TRBD2 (6 bases). CDR1 is MNHEY and CDR2 is SVGAGI in the germline V gene. V was pared by 4 bases and J by 3 bases, with 14 bases between. This CDR3 has 15 amino acids. CDR3 amino acids: CASSSLTGGTDTQYF. CDR3 coding DNA: TGTGCCAGCAGTTCCCTGACTGGGGGGACAGATACGCAGTATTTT.

The V gene is TRBV5-1, the J gene TRBJ1-2, with TRBD1 as a possible D gene (5 bases). The V end was cut by 2 bases, the J end by 4 bases, with 12 bases between. Germline CDR1 is SGHRS and CDR2 is YFSETQ. This CDR3 contains 14 residues. CDR3 protein: CASSFGGAAYGYTF. CDR3 sequence (DNA): TGCGCCAGCAGCTTCGGCGGGGCAGCCTATGGCTACACCTTC.